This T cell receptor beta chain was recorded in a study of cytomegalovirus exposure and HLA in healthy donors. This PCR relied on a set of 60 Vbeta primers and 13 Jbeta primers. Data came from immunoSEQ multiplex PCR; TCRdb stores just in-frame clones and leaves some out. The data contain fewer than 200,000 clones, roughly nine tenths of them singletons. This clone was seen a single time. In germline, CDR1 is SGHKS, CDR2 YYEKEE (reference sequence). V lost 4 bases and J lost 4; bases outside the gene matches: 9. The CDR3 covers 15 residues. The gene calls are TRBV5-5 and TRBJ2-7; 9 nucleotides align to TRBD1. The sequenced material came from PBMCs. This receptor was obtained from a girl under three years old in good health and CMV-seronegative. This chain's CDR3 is CASSRGQGDRYEQYF. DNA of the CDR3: TGTGCCAGCAGCAGGGGACAGGGCGACAGGTACGAGCAGTACTTC.